The clone carrying this T cell receptor (beta chain) was detected only a few times. The record originates from a study of beta chain features in type 1 diabetes. One heparinised blood draw averaging about 120 mL was given by each donor. Germline lookup yields CDR1 SGHTA and CDR2 FQGNSA. The CDR3 is made up of 14 amino acids. V shed 5 bases, J shed 4 bases, and the junction held 3 bases outside the gene matches. Reverse transcribing all isolated RNA meant expressed TCRB transcripts were sequenced. The method was immunoSEQ multiplex PCR; TCRdb's version includes in-frame clones alone and lacks a portion of them. The sample records roughly 300,000 clones, around 8% being singletons.

This rearrangement joins TRBV7-2 to TRBJ2-3, with 10 bases matching TRBD1. Sequencing was done on a sample of central memory CD4+ T cells from blood. The receptor comes from a woman aged 18-29 years in good health. The CDR3 loop reads CASSPTGGADTQYF. The CDR3 DNA follows: TGTGCCAGCAGCCCGACAGGGGGCGCAGATACGCAGTATTTT.